Listed here are 10 T cell receptor beta chains from one sample, sequenced in a study of CD8+ T cells in alopecia areata. Treatment of the sample: oral pan-JAK inhibitor, 5-10 mg twice daily. cDNA serving as the sequencing template came from extracted, reverse transcribed RNA. Profiled with immunoSEQ multiplex PCR; TCRdb holds only in-frame clones, not every one. The sample lists 95,000 to 120,000 clones, 56% seen once, with approximately 3.1% in the top ten. The specimen was CD4+ T cells sorted from blood, collected at week 24, from a patient treated with tofacitinib. The source is a human donor with alopecia areata.

This chain joins TRBV6-5 and TRBJ2-3; 11 positions match TRBD2. The length of the CDR3 is 16 residues. The trim removed 2 bases at V and 2 bases at J, leaving 3 bases unmatched. Germline V gene sequence: CDR1 MNHEY, CDR2 SVGAGI. As DNA, the CDR3 is TGTGCCAGCAGTTACCAGACTAGCGGGGTCACAGATACGCAGTATTTT. This sequence encodes CASSYQTSGVTDTQYF.

The chain uses TRBV5-6 and TRBJ1-1; D is possibly TRBD1 (6 bases). This CDR3 comprises 15 residues. Trimming left V 6 bases short and J 1 base short, with 16 bases between. The germline gives CDR1 SGHDT, CDR2 YYEEEE. DNA for the CDR3: TGTGCCAGCACCCCGGGGGGGCCCAAGAACACTGAAGCTTTCTTT. Its protein is CASTPGGPKNTEAFF. The full variable domain, rest sourced from reference TRBV5-6 and TRBJ1-1, is DAGVTQSPTHLIKTRGQQVTLRCSPKSGHDTVSWYQQALGQGPQFIFQYYEEEERQRGNFPDRFSGHQFPNYSSELNVNALLLGDSALYLCASTPGGPKNTEAFFGQGTRLTVV.

This sequence joins TRBV9 and TRBJ2-2; 7 nucleotides line up with TRBD2. Germline assignment: CDR1 SGDLS and CDR2 YYNGEE. This CDR3 region has 15 residues. The junction had 2 bases not matched to a gene; V was cut back by 0 bases and J by 3 bases. CDR3 bases: TGTGCCAGCAGCGTAGGCGGGGGACACACCGGGGAGCTGTTTTTT. Protein: CASSVGGGHTGELFF.

The genes are TRBV5-1 and TRBJ1-1; 8 bases align to TRBD1. The germline V gene has CDR1 SGHRS and CDR2 YFSETQ. V lost 0 bases, J lost 2 bases, and 3 bases stayed unmatched. The CDR3 spans 15 residues. The CDR3 sequence is CASSLGAGGNTEAFF. Here the CDR3 DNA reads TGCGCCAGCAGCTTGGGGGCAGGGGGCAACACTGAAGCTTTCTTT.

J is TRBJ1-2 and V is TRBV4-2; 7 bases agree with TRBD1. CDR1 and CDR2 (germline): LGHNA, YNFKEQ. V shed 0 bases and J 5 bases; nucleotides not matched to a gene: 6. The CDR3 has 15 residues. CDR3 nucleotide sequence: TGTGCCAGCAGCCAAGATTACAAGGGGGCGTATGGCTACACCTTC. Its translation: CASSQDYKGAYGYTF.

The chain couples TRBV23-1 to TRBJ1-6; D is undetermined. TRBV23-1 is noted as an ORF with a role that remains uncertain. V lost 4 bases to trimming and J lost 12 bases, with 22 bases between them. The CDR3 contains 16 residues. CDR3: CASSPQSGGVQQPLHF. For the CDR3, the DNA is TGCGCCAGCAGTCCACAGTCAGGCGGGGTACAACAACCCCTCCACTTT.

This CDR3 reads CASSGAGGSYVYTDTQYF. CDR3 nucleotides: TGTGCCAGCAGTGGTGCGGGGGGGTCTTACGTTTACACAGATACGCAGTATTTT. The V call is TRBV6-1, the J call TRBJ2-3; 9 nucleotides line up with TRBD2. This CDR3 region has 18 residues. V shed 4 bases, J shed 2 bases, and the junction held 13 bases outside the gene matches. Per germline, CDR1 MNHNS and CDR2 SASEGT.

This clone was picked up a small number of times. The chain joins TRBV2 to TRBJ1-5; the match to TRBD1 covers 9 bases. The germline V gene encodes CDR1 SNHLY and CDR2 FYNNEI. The CDR3 runs to 14 residues. The junction had 1 base not matched to a gene; V was cut back by 6 bases and J by 1 base. CDR3 coding DNA: TGTGCCAGCAGACAGGGGGCGAGCAATCAGCCCCAGCATTTT. Its translation is CASRQGASNQPQHF.

The chain uses TRBV6-5 and TRBJ2-7, with a possible D match to TRBD2 (5 bases). Per the germline V gene, CDR1 is MNHEY and CDR2 is SVGAGI. The V gene lost 11 bases and the J gene lost 6 bases, with 20 bases spanning the gap. CDR3 length equals 13 residues. DNA of the CDR3: TGTGCCTACAAGCCCCTCGGGGAGAGCGAGCAGTACTTC. Amino acids: CAYKPLGESEQYF.

This clone was seen a handful of times. The rearrangement joins TRBV18 to TRBJ1-6; D unresolved. The germline V gene encodes CDR1 KGHSH and CDR2 LQKENI. V was clipped by 3 bases and J by 10 bases, with 16 bases between them. CDR3 length equals 15 residues. CDR3 nucleotide sequence: TGTGCCAGCTCACCGATTGATACGAATGGATCACCCCTCCACTTT. It specifies CASSPIDTNGSPLHF.